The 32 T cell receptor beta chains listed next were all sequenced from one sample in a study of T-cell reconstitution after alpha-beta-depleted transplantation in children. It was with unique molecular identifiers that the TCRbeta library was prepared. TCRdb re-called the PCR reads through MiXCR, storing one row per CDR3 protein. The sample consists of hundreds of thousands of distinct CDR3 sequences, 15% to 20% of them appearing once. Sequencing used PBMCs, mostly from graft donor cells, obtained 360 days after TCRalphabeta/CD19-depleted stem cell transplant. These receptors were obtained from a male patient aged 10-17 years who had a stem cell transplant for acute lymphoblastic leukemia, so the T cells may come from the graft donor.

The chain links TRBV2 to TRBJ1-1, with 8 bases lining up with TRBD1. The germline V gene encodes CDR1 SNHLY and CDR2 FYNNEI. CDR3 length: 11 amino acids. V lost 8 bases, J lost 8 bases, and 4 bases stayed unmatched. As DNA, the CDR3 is TGTGCCAGCCGGACAGGGTTGGAAGCTTTCTTT. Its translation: CASRTGLEAFF.

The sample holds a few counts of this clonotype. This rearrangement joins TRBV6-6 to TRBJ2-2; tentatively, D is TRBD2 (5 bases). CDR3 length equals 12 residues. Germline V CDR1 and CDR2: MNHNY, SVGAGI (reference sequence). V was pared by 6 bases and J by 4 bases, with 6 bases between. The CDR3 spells CASREGTGELFF. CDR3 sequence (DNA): TGTGCCAGCAGAGAGGGCACCGGGGAGCTGTTTTTT.

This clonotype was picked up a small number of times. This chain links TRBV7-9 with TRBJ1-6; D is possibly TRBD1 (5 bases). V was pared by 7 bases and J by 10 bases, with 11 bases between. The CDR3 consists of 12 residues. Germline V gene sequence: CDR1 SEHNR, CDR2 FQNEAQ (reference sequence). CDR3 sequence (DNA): TGTGCCAGCACCTTCCGACAGTCACCCCTCCACTTT. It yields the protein CASTFRQSPLHF.

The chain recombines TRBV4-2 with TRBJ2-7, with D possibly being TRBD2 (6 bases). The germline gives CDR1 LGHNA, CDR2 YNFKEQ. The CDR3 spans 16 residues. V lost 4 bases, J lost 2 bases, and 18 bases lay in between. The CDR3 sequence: CASSRSRLSGTYEQYF. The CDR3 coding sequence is TGTGCCAGCAGCCGAAGTAGACTTAGCGGAACCTACGAGCAGTACTTC.

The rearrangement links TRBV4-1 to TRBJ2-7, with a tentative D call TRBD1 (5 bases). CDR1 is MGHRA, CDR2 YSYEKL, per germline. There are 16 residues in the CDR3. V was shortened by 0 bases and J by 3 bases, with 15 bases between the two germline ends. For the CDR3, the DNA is TGCGCCAGCAGCCAAGATACCGAAGGGGCCTACTACGAGCAGTACTTC. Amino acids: CASSQDTEGAYYEQYF.

CDR3 amino acids: CASSLGFSRMRSETQYF. In nucleotides, the CDR3 is TGCGCCAGCAGCTTGGGATTTTCCCGTATGAGGAGTGAGACCCAGTACTTC. V usage is TRBV5-1 and J usage is TRBJ2-5; D call uncertain. The length of the CDR3 is 17 residues. V gave up 0 bases and J gave up 5 bases, with 20 bases separating them. Germline V gene sequence: CDR1 SGHRS, CDR2 YFSETQ.

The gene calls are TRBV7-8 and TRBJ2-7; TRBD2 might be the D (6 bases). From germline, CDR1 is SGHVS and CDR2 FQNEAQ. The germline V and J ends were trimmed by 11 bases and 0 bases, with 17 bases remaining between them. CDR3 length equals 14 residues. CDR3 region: CAPRGDFRSYEQYF. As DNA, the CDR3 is TGTGCCCCTCGAGGGGACTTCCGCTCCTACGAGCAGTACTTC.

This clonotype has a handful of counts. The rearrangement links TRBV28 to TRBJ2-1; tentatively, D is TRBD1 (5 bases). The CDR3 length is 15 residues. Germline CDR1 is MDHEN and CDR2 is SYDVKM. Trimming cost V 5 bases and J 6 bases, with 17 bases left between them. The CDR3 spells CASSTSGILPNEQFF. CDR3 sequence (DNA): TGTGCCAGCAGTACATCAGGGATTCTTCCCAATGAGCAGTTCTTC.

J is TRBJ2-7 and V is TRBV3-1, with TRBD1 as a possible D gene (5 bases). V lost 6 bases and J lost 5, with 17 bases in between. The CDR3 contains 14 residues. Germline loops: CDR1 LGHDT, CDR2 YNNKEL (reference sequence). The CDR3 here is CASSFGWGPHEQYF. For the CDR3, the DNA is TGTGCCAGCAGTTTTGGTTGGGGCCCTCACGAGCAGTACTTC.

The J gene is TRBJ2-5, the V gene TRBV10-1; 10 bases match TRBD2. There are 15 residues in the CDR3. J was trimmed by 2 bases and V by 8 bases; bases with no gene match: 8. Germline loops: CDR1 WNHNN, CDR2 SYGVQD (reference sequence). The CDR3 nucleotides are TGCGCCAGCGAGGGACTAGCGAGTTTACAAGAGACCCAGTACTTC. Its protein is CASEGLASLQETQYF.

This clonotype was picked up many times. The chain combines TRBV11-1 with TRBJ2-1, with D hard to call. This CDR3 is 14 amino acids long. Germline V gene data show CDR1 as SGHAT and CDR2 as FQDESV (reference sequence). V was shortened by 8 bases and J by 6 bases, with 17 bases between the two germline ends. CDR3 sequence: CASLGMAVGNEQFF. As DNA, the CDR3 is TGTGCCAGCCTGGGAATGGCAGTCGGCAATGAGCAGTTCTTC.

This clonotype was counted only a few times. The CDR3 loop reads CAWRGTGDNQPQHF. The CDR3 nucleotides are TGTGCCTGGAGGGGGACAGGGGACAATCAGCCCCAGCATTTT. J is TRBJ1-5 and V is TRBV30; 10 bases match TRBD1. The CDR3 spans 14 residues. Germline V gene data show CDR1 as GTSNPN and CDR2 as SVGIG (reference sequence). The junction had 2 bases not matched to a gene; V was cut back by 3 bases and J by 3 bases.

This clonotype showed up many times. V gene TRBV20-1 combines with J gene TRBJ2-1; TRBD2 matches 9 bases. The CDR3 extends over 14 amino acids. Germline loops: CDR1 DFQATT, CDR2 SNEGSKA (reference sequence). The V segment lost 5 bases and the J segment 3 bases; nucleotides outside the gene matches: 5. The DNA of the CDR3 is TGCAGTGCTCGGACTAGCGTATTCTACAATGAGCAGTTCTTC. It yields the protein CSARTSVFYNEQFF.

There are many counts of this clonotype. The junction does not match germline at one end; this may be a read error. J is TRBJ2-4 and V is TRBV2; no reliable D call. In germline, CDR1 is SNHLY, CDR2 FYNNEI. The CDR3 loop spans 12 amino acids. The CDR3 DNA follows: TGTGCCAGCAGTGACCACCTCGGATTTCAGATCTTC. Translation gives CASSDHLGFQIF.

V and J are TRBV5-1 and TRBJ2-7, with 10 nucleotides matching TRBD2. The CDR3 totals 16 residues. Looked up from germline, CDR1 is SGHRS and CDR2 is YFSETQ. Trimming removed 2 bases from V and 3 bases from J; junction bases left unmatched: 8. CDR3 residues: CASSLLAGLADYEQYF. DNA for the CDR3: TGCGCCAGCAGCTTACTAGCGGGATTAGCGGACTACGAGCAGTACTTC. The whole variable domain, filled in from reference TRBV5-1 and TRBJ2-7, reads KAGVTQTPRYLIKTRGQQVTLSCSPISGHRSVSWYQQTPGQGLQFLFEYFSETQRNKGNFPGRFSGRQFSNSRSEMNVSTLELGDSALYLCASSLLAGLADYEQYFGPGTRLTVT.

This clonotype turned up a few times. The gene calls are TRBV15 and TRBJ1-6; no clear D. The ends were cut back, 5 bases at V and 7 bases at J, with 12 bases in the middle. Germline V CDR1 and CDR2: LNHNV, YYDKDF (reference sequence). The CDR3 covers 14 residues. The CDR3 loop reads CATSGFDGNSPLHF. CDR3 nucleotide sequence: TGTGCCACCAGCGGCTTTGACGGGAATTCACCCCTCCACTTT.

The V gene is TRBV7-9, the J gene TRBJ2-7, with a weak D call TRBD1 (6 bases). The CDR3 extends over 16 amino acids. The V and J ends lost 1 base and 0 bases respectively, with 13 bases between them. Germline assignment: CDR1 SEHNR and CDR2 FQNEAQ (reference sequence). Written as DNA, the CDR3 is TGTGCCAGCAGCTTAGTGGGCAGGGGCGCCTCCTACGAGCAGTACTTC. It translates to CASSLVGRGASYEQYF.

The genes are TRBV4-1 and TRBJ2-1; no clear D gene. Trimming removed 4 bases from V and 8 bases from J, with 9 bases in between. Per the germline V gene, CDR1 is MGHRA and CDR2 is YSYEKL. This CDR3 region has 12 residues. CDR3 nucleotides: TGCGCCAGCAGCCGCCCCCTTGATGAGCAGTTCTTC. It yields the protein CASSRPLDEQFF.

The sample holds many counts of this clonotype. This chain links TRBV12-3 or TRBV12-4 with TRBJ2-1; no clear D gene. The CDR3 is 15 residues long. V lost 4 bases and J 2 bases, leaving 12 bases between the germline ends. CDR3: CASSSVPQAYNEQFF. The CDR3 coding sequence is TGTGCCAGCAGTTCGGTCCCCCAAGCCTACAATGAGCAGTTCTTC.

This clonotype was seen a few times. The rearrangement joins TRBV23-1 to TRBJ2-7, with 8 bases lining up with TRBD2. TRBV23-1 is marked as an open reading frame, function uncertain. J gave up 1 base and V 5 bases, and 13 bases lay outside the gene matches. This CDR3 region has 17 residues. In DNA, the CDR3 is TGCGCCAGCAGTTACGAAAGGCAGGGACTAGGGTCCTACGAGCAGTACTTC. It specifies CASSYERQGLGSYEQYF.

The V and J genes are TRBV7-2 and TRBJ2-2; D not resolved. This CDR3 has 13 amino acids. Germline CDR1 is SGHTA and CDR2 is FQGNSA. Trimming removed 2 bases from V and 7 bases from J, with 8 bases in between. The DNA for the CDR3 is TGTGCCAGCAGCTTAAAGCCGGTCGGGGAGCTGTTTTTT. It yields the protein CASSLKPVGELFF.

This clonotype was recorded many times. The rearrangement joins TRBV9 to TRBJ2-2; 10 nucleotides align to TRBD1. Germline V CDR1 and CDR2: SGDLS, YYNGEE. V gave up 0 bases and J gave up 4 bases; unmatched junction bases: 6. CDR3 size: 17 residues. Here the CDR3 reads CASSVAPDRGPTGELFF. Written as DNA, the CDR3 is TGTGCCAGCAGCGTAGCACCAGACAGGGGGCCCACCGGGGAGCTGTTTTTT.

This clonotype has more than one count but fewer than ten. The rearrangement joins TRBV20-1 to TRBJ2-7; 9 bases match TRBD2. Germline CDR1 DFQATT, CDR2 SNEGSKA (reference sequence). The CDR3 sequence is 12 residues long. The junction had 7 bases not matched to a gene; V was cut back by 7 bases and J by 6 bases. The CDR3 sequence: CSEAGGLGEQYF. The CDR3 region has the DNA TGCAGTGAGGCGGGAGGGCTGGGCGAGCAGTACTTC.

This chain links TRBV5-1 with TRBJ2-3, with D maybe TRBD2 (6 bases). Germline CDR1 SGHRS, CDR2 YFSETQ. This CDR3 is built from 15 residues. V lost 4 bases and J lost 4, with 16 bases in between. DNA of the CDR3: TGCGCCAGCAGCCCTGGGGGACTTCCCGCAGATACGCAGTATTTT. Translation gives CASSPGGLPADTQYF.

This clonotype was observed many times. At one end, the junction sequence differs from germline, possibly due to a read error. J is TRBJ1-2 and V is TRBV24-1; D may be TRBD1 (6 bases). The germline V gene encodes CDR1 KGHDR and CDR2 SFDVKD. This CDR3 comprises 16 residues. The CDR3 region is CATSDSQQGEKGSYTF. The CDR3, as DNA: TGTGCCACGAGTGACTCACAACAGGGAGAGAAGGGGAGCTACACCTTC.

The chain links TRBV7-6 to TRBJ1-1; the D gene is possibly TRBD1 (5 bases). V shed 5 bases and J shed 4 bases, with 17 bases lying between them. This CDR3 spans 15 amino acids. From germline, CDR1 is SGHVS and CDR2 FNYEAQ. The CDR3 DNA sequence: TGTGCCAGCAGCCTTATGGGACCGGGGGGCACTGAAGCTTTCTTT. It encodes CASSLMGPGGTEAFF.

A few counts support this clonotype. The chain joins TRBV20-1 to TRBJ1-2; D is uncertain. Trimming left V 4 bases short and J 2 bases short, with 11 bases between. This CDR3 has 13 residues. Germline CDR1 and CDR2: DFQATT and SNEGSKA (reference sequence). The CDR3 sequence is CSAMEDGNYGYTF. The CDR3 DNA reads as TGCAGTGCTATGGAAGACGGAAACTATGGCTACACCTTC.

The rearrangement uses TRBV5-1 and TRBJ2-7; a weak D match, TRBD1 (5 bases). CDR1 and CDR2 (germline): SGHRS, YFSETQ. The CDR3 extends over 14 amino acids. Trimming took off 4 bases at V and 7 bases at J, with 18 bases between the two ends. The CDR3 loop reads CASSLTDTLWEQYF. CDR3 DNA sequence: TGCGCCAGCAGCCTTACGGACACCCTCTGGGAGCAGTACTTC.

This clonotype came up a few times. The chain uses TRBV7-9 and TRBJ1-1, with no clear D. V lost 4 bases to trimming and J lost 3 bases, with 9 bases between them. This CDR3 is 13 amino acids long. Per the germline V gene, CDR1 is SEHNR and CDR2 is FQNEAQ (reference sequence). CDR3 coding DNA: TGTGCCAGCAGCTCCGGACCCCACACTGAAGCTTTCTTT. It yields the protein CASSSGPHTEAFF.

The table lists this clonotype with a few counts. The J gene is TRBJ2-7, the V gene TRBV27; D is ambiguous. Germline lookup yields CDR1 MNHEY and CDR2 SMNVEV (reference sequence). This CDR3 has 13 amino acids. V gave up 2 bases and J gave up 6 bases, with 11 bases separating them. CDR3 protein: CASSLGWVGEQYF. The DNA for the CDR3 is TGTGCCAGCAGTTTAGGGTGGGTTGGCGAGCAGTACTTC.

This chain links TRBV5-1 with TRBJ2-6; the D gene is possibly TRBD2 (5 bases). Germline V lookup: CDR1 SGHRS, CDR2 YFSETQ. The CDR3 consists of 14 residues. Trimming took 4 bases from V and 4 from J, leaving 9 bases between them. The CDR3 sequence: CASSEEVGANVLTF. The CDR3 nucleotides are TGCGCCAGCAGCGAGGAGGTGGGGGCCAACGTCCTGACTTTC.

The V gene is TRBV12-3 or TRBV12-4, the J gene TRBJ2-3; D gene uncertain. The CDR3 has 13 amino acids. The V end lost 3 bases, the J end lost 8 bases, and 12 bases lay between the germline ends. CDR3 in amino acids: CASSFKQWGTQYF. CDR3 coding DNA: TGTGCCAGCAGTTTTAAACAGTGGGGTACGCAGTATTTT.